Below are 28 T cell receptor beta chains sequenced from a single sample in a study of cytomegalovirus exposure and HLA in healthy donors. Primers: 60 Vbeta forward and 13 Jbeta reverse. Clones were sequenced by immunoSEQ multiplex PCR, and TCRdb holds only the in-frame ones, with some missing. This table holds approximately 190,000 clones, approximately 80% found once. Sequencing was carried out using PBMCs. These TCRs come from a boy under 10 years old in good health and CMV-seronegative.

The chain carries TRBV4-2 and TRBJ2-3; 9 bases agree with TRBD1. The CDR3 runs to 16 residues. Germline V lookup: CDR1 LGHNA, CDR2 YNFKEQ. V lost 4 bases to trimming and J lost 1 base; unmatched junction nucleotides: 6. In nucleotides, the CDR3 is TGTGCCAGCAGCCTCGGGGACAGGGTGGGCACAGATACGCAGTATTTT. Protein: CASSLGDRVGTDTQYF.

The chain employs TRBV7-2 and TRBJ2-7, with TRBD2 matching 12 bases. The CDR3 runs to 14 residues. The germline V gene encodes CDR1 SGHTA and CDR2 FQGNSA. V was clipped by 6 bases and J by 2 bases; unmatched bases: 2. The CDR3 here is CASSPSGGAYEQYF. DNA of the CDR3: TGTGCCAGCAGTCCTAGCGGGGGGGCCTACGAGCAGTACTTC.

The chain has TRBV5-4 and TRBJ1-1; D is ambiguous. In germline, CDR1 is SGHNT, CDR2 YYREEE (reference sequence). This CDR3 comprises 15 residues. The V and J ends lost 4 bases and 3 bases respectively, with 16 bases between them. The CDR3 is CASSLGGPRDTEAFF. CDR3 in DNA: TGTGCCAGCAGCCTCGGAGGCCCAAGGGACACTGAAGCTTTCTTT.

Only one count was recorded for this clone. The rearrangement joins TRBV7-3 to TRBJ2-1, with 9 bases aligning to TRBD2. Germline-derived CDR1 and CDR2 are SGHTA and FQGTGA. V gave up 5 bases and J gave up 7 bases; unmatched junction bases: 9. This CDR3 has 15 amino acids. The CDR3 region is CASSIASGVVNEQFF. CDR3 sequence (DNA): TGTGCCAGCAGCATCGCTAGCGGGGTTGTTAATGAGCAGTTCTTC.

The V call is TRBV27, the J call TRBJ1-1; 9 bases match TRBD1. Germline CDR1 reads MNHEY; CDR2 reads SMNVEV (reference sequence). V gave up 5 bases and J gave up 4 bases; unmatched junction bases: 8. The CDR3 contains 15 residues. CDR3 nucleotide sequence: TGTGCCAGCAGTCCCTGGACAGGGGTGGGCACTGAAGCTTTCTTT. It yields the protein CASSPWTGVGTEAFF.

This chain links TRBV5-4 with TRBJ2-4; TRBD1 might be the D (6 bases). Trimming shortened V by 4 bases and J by 3 bases, and 14 bases separated the two germline ends. CDR3 size: 15 residues. The V gene's germline CDR1 is SGHNT and CDR2 YYREEE (reference sequence). The CDR3 reads CASSRGGSGKNIQYF. DNA for the CDR3: TGTGCCAGCAGCCGAGGGGGATCGGGCAAAAACATTCAGTACTTC.

The rearrangement joins TRBV15 to TRBJ1-2, with D unclear. There are 13 residues in the CDR3. Germline loops: CDR1 LNHNV, CDR2 YYDKDF (reference sequence). V dropped 0 bases and J dropped 11 bases, with 13 bases sitting between them. CDR3 nucleotides: TGTGCCACCAGCAGAGAGAGGGCTGGTGTATACACCTTC. Protein sequence: CATSRERAGVYTF.

The rearrangement joins TRBV4-1 to TRBJ1-2; TRBD1 agrees at 10 bases. Germline loops: CDR1 MGHRA, CDR2 YSYEKL. CDR3 length: 15 amino acids. V trimming: 4 bases; J trimming: 8 bases; junction bases outside the gene matches: 10. The CDR3 DNA is TGCGCCAGCAGCCTTGGGACAGGGGCCATATGGGGCTACACCTTC. This sequence encodes CASSLGTGAIWGYTF.

This clone was counted only a few times. The junction and the germline gene differ at one end; a read error may be behind it. The same CDR3 is also encoded by other DNA sequences in this sample. The V and J genes are TRBV7-7 and TRBJ2-1, with 7 bases that match TRBD1. CDR1 is SSHAT, CDR2 FNYEAQ, per germline (reference sequence). CDR3 size: 15 residues. The DNA of the CDR3 is TGTGCTAGCAGCTTAGGGATGAGGGGGCGGAATGAGCAGTTCTTC. As protein: CASSLGMRGRNEQFF.

The chain combines TRBV5-1 with TRBJ2-7, with D tentatively TRBD2 (5 bases). The ends were cut back, 0 bases at V and 3 bases at J, with 10 bases in the middle. The length of the CDR3 is 14 residues. Germline CDR1 and CDR2: SGHRS and YFSETQ. The CDR3 reads CASSLGGRNYEQYF. The CDR3 DNA follows: TGCGCCAGCAGCTTGGGAGGGCGGAACTACGAGCAGTACTTC.

This clone was counted a few times. The chain combines TRBV7-9 with TRBJ2-2, with D unresolved. The ends were cut back, 1 base at V and 2 bases at J, with 11 bases in the middle. The CDR3 length is 16 residues. CDR1 and CDR2 from the germline V gene are SEHNR and FQNEAQ (reference sequence). The CDR3 region is CASSLDLAVNTGELFF. DNA for the CDR3: TGTGCCAGCAGCTTAGATCTTGCAGTAAACACCGGGGAGCTGTTTTTT.

The chain's CDR3 is CASTERGGGTQYF. The CDR3 region has the DNA TGTGCCAGTACCGAGCGGGGGGGCGGGACGCAGTATTTT. The chain is built from TRBV6-1 and TRBJ2-3; TRBD2 matches 10 bases. This CDR3 contains 13 residues. V dropped 9 bases and J dropped 9; count of bases not matched to a gene: 9. The V gene's germline CDR1 is MNHNS and CDR2 SASEGT.

In its sample, this clone was seen once. For the CDR3, the DNA is TGTGCCAGCAGCTTAGCTTTGGTCAGCAGGCTTGCAACTAATGAAAAACTGTTTTTT. Translation: CASSLALVSRLATNEKLFF. This chain links TRBV7-9 with TRBJ1-4; D unclear. Germline V gene sequence: CDR1 SEHNR, CDR2 FQNEAQ (reference sequence). The V gene lost 0 bases and the J gene lost 0 bases, with 17 bases spanning the gap. The CDR3 runs to 19 residues.

V and J are TRBV5-6 and TRBJ2-5, with 7 bases matching TRBD1. Germline V lookup: CDR1 SGHDT, CDR2 YYEEEE. The CDR3 sequence is 14 residues long. V dropped 4 bases and J dropped 1; count of bases not matched to a gene: 4. CDR3 sequence: CASSKGAFQETQYF. In DNA form, the CDR3 reads TGTGCCAGCAGCAAGGGGGCTTTCCAAGAGACCCAGTACTTC.

This clone was seen a few times. The chain uses TRBV6-5 and TRBJ2-3; possible D gene TRBD1, 5 bases. CDR3 length equals 12 residues. Germline-derived CDR1 and CDR2 are MNHEY and SVGAGI. V lost 9 bases and J lost 4, with 11 bases in between. The DNA for the CDR3 is TGTGCCAGGCCAGCAGGGTCAGATACGCAGTATTTT. Encoded protein: CARPAGSDTQYF.

This chain joins TRBV4-3 and TRBJ2-3; tentative D call: TRBD2 (7 bases). Germline V gene sequence: CDR1 LGHNA, CDR2 YSLEER. This CDR3 region has 14 residues. V lost 0 bases, J lost 6 bases, and 10 bases lay in between. Here the CDR3 DNA reads TGCGCCAGCAGCCAAGAACGGGGGGCGGATACGCAGTATTTT. Residues: CASSQERGADTQYF.

CDR3 sequence: CASSGRDRNTEAFF. The CDR3 DNA reads as TGTGCCAGCAGCGGGCGGGACAGGAACACTGAAGCTTTCTTT. This chain links TRBV9 with TRBJ1-1; 7 bases are a match to TRBD1. Looked up from germline, CDR1 is SGDLS and CDR2 is YYNGEE. V dropped 3 bases and J dropped 1; count of bases not matched to a gene: 3. The length of the CDR3 is 14 residues.

Notes on this clone: The sample has other DNA sequences that encode this CDR3 too. This chain connects TRBV4-3 to TRBJ2-7; no definite D call. The CDR3 loop spans 13 amino acids. Germline V gene sequence: CDR1 LGHNA, CDR2 YSLEER. Trimming removed 0 bases at V and 4 bases at J, with 7 bases between. The chain's CDR3 is CASSQDLRYEQYF. The CDR3, as DNA: TGCGCCAGCAGCCAAGATTTGCGATACGAGCAGTACTTC.

J is TRBJ2-1 and V is TRBV5-4, with unresolved D. This CDR3 spans 13 amino acids. V shed 0 bases and J shed 9 bases, with 10 bases lying between them. The germline CDR1 and CDR2 sequences are SGHNT and YYREEE (reference sequence). CDR3 loop: CASSLAPQVEQFF. The CDR3, as DNA: TGTGCCAGCAGCTTGGCCCCCCAGGTTGAGCAGTTCTTC.

The chain links TRBV25-1 to TRBJ1-1; D is perhaps TRBD1 (5 bases). V lost 1 base and J 4 bases, leaving 10 bases between the germline ends. Germline V lookup: CDR1 MGHDK, CDR2 SYGVNS. The CDR3 runs 14 residues. The CDR3 here is CASSEWGEVTEAFF. The CDR3 DNA is TGTGCCAGCAGTGAATGGGGGGAAGTCACTGAAGCTTTCTTT.

The chain uses TRBV5-4 and TRBJ2-6, with D uncertain. The CDR3 runs 15 residues. V lost 0 bases and J lost 0, with 4 bases in between. The germline gives CDR1 SGHNT, CDR2 YYREEE (reference sequence). The DNA for the CDR3 is TGTGCCAGCAGCTTGGGACTCTCTGGGGCCAACGTCCTGACTTTC. This translates into CASSLGLSGANVLTF.

With respect to this clone: The junction departs from germline at one end; a sequencing error may be responsible. CDR3 amino acids: CASSVTSGSANEQFF. As DNA, the CDR3 is TGTGCCAGCAGCGTAACTAGCGGGTCGGCCAATGAGCAGTTCTTC. J is TRBJ2-1 and V is TRBV7-3; TRBD2 aligns across 9 bases. The CDR3 has 15 residues. The germline CDR1 and CDR2 sequences are SGHTA and FQGTGA.

The chain is built from TRBV7-2 and TRBJ1-1; D remains ambiguous. Germline V lookup: CDR1 SGHTA, CDR2 FQGNSA. The CDR3 sequence is 15 residues long. V lost 1 base and J lost 3, with 12 bases in between. The CDR3: CASSLVWSGDTEAFF. DNA of the CDR3: TGTGCCAGCAGCTTAGTGTGGTCGGGTGACACTGAAGCTTTCTTT. Supplemented by reference TRBV7-2 and TRBJ1-1, the full variable domain reads GAGVSQSPSNKVTEKGKDVELRCDPISGHTALYWYRQSLGQGLEFLIYFQGNSAPDKSGLPSDRFSAERTGGSVSTLTIQRTQQEDSAVYLCASSLVWSGDTEAFFGQGTRLTVV.

The V and J genes are TRBV5-6 and TRBJ2-1; D perhaps matches TRBD1 (5 bases). The V gene's germline CDR1 is SGHDT and CDR2 YYEEEE. V dropped 1 base and J dropped 6 bases, with 17 bases sitting between them. CDR3 length equals 16 residues. The CDR3 nucleotides read TGTGCCAGCAGCTTGCTAATGGTGGGCAGGGCCAATGAGCAGTTCTTC. It yields the protein CASSLLMVGRANEQFF.

This chain links TRBV4-3 with TRBJ2-1; 12 nucleotides line up with TRBD2. In germline, CDR1 is LGHNA, CDR2 YSLEER. The ends lost 1 base at V and 13 bases at J; junction bases unmatched: 5. The CDR3 sequence is 14 residues long. This CDR3 is CASSQGLAGAPQFF. As DNA, the CDR3 is TGCGCCAGCAGCCAAGGACTAGCGGGGGCTCCACAGTTCTTC.

This clone was seen only once. The CDR3 region is CASKEQRGDDYGYTF. CDR3 in DNA: TGTGCCAGCAAAGAACAGCGGGGAGATGATTATGGCTACACCTTC. The genes are TRBV6-5 and TRBJ1-2; D not certain. V lost 7 bases and J 5 bases, leaving 20 bases between the germline ends. This CDR3 comprises 15 residues. Germline V gene data show CDR1 as MNHEY and CDR2 as SVGAGI.

There are a few counts of this clone. The V gene is TRBV5-1, the J gene TRBJ1-2; D is perhaps TRBD1 (6 bases). The CDR3 contains 13 residues. V lost 7 bases, J lost 6 bases, and 16 bases lay in between. CDR1 SGHRS and CDR2 YFSETQ come from the germline V gene. CDR3 residues: CASGQQNLHGYTF. The CDR3 region has the DNA TGCGCCAGCGGACAGCAGAATCTTCATGGCTACACCTTC. Full variable domain (outside the CDR3, taken from reference TRBV5-1 and TRBJ1-2): KAGVTQTPRYLIKTRGQQVTLSCSPISGHRSVSWYQQTPGQGLQFLFEYFSETQRNKGNFPGRFSGRQFSNSRSEMNVSTLELGDSALYLCASGQQNLHGYTFGSGTRLTVV.

The genes are TRBV7-8 and TRBJ2-7; possibly TRBD2 for D (6 bases). The CDR3 runs 13 residues. The V gene lost 2 bases and the J gene lost 6 bases, with 11 bases spanning the gap. From germline, CDR1 is SGHVS and CDR2 FQNEAQ. CDR3 nucleotide sequence: TGTGCCAGCAGCTTATTGGAGGGAGGCGAGCAGTACTTC. Translated, it gives CASSLLEGGEQYF.